A selection of T cell receptor beta chains follows, all from one sample in a study of OX40 agonist ivuxolimab in advanced cancers. Sequencing was performed with immunoSEQ multiplex PCR; in TCRdb, only in-frame clones are kept and a portion is missing. The data contain around 70,000 clones, 75% to 85% of them singletons. Sequences were derived from CD4+ or CD8+ T cells sorted from blood, sampled in a trial of the OX40 agonist ivuxolimab. The source of these receptors is an adult with an advanced solid tumor such as melanoma, head and neck, liver or kidney cancer. Both conserved end residues are part of each CDR3. Each record gives: V gene, J gene, CDR3 protein.

>TRBV10-3|TRBJ2-7
CAIRGWTGAVSSYEQYF
>TRBV4-1|TRBJ2-2
CASSEATGELFF
>TRBV7-2|TRBJ1-2
CASSRPEMQLGGYTF
>TRBV2|TRBJ2-7
CASSEMGDSLLRYF
>TRBV7-2|TRBJ1-6
CASSLNLAGWAPLHF
>TRBV6-1|TRBJ2-7
CASTPSGDSYEQYF
>TRBV27|TRBJ1-2
CASSPRRDYGYTF
>TRBV19|TRBJ1-1
CASRGTEAFF
>TRBV7-9|TRBJ1-6
CASSLNRGGVLSPLHF
>TRBV10-3|TRBJ2-1
CATRRGGSYNEQFF
>TRBV7-6|TRBJ2-3
CASSLVGSDTQYF
>TRBV5-1|TRBJ1-6
CASSIQGSTYNSPLHF
>TRBV4-3|TRBJ2-7
CASSQGEGSGSYEQYF
>TRBV9|TRBJ2-7
CASSVGGQGFHEQYF
>TRBV4-2|TRBJ2-1
CASSPARGPGDEQFF
>TRBV11-3|TRBJ1-1
CASSSLEGYMNTEAFF
>TRBV5-4|TRBJ2-7
CASSRQGPSYEQYF
>TRBV4-3|TRBJ1-2
CASSQLSRGVTGYTF
>TRBV2|TRBJ2-5
CASSVAETQYF
>TRBV11-3|TRBJ2-1
CASSLGQGGNEQFF
>TRBV19|TRBJ2-3
CASSMRGVADTQYF